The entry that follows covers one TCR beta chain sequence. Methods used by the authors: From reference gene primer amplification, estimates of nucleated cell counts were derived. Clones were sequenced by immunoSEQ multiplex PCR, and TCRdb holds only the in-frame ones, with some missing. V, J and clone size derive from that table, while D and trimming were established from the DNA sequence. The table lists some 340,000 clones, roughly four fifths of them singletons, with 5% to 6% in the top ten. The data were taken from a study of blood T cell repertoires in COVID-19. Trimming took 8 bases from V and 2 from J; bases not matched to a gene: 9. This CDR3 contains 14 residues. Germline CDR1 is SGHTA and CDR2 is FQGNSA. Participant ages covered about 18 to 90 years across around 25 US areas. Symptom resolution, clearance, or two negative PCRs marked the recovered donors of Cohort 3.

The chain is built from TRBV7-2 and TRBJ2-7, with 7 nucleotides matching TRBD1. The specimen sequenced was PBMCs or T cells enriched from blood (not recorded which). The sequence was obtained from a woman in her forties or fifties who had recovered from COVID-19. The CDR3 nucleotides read TGTGCCAGCCAAGGAACGGGACAGACCTACGAGCAGTACTTC. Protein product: CASQGTGQTYEQYF. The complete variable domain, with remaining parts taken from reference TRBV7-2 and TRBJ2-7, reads GAGVSQSPSNKVTEKGKDVELRCDPISGHTALYWYRQSLGQGLEFLIYFQGNSAPDKSGLPSDRFSAERTGGSVSTLTIQRTQQEDSAVYLCASQGTGQTYEQYFGPGTRLTVT.